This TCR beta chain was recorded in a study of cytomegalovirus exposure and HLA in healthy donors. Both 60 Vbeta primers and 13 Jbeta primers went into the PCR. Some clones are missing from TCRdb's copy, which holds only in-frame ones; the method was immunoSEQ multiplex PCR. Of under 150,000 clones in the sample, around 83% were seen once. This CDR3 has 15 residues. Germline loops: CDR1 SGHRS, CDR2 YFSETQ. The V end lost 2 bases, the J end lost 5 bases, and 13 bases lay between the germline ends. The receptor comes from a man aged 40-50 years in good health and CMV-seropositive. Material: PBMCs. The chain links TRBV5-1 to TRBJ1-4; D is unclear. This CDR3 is CASSFNTALNEKLFF. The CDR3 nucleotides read TGCGCCAGCAGCTTCAACACAGCTTTAAATGAAAAACTGTTTTTT.